Listed here is a single TCR beta chain. What it recognizes is unknown. Germline lookup yields CDR1 MNHEY and CDR2 SMNVEV (reference sequence). CDR3 length: 15 amino acids. V shed 6 bases, J shed 9 bases, and the junction held 12 bases outside the gene matches. In the source study's methods: For the immunoSEQ data, sequences were junction-only without quality scores, so filtering differed. Sequenced by immunoSEQ multiplex PCR; TCRdb stores in-frame clones only, minus some. That table furnishes V, J and clone size, whereas the DNA furnished D and trimming. Of about 2 million clones in the sample, about 94% were seen once. Naive CD8 cells lacked CD45RO, underwent positive selection for CCR7 and left out terminally differentiated effector memory CD45RA+ cells. The sample belongs to a study of shared clonotypes between healthy human individuals. General study points: Richness estimates generally favored naive over memory subsets. Having only a few donors restricted how much genetic and exposure-history diversity was captured.

The sample was naive CD8+ T cells sorted from blood. The sequence was collected from a young man in good health. V and J are TRBV27 and TRBJ2-7; 12 nucleotides match TRBD2. The CDR3 DNA reads as TGTGCCAGCAGACCGGAGACTAGCGGGAGACCTCGGCAGTACTTC. It encodes CASRPETSGRPRQYF.